Sequencing of this TCR beta chain was carried out in a study of OX40 agonist ivuxolimab in advanced cancers. The CDR3 is 14 amino acids. Germline loops: CDR1 MNHNS, CDR2 SASEGT. Unmatched junction bases numbered 0, after V lost 1 base and J lost 6 bases. Assay: immunoSEQ multiplex PCR; the TCRdb copy retains only in-frame clones and omits some. The sample shows 45,000 to 55,000 clones, 88% of them seen only once. This TCR derives from an adult with an advanced solid tumor such as melanoma, head and neck, liver or kidney cancer. The V gene is TRBV6-1, the J gene TRBJ1-5; 10 positions match TRBD1. The starting material was CD4+ or CD8+ T cells sorted from blood, obtained in a trial of the OX40 agonist ivuxolimab. CDR3 bases: TGTGCCAGCAGTGAAGGGACAGGGGGTCAGCCCCAGCATTTT. Protein product: CASSEGTGGQPQHF.